Below are 6 T cell receptor beta chains sequenced from a single sample in a study of T cell responses to AZD1222 COVID-19 vaccine. Measured with immunoSEQ multiplex PCR; TCRdb has only the in-frame clones, and not every one. The data hold more than 150,000 clones, with approximately 89% observed a single time. The material sequenced was peripheral blood, taken 28 days after the second AZD1222 dose. The source of these receptors is an adult who received the AZD1222 COVID-19 vaccine.

The chain links TRBV30 to TRBJ2-2; possibly TRBD2 for D (5 bases). V was cut by 2 bases and J by 6 bases, with 13 bases left in between. The CDR3 sequence is 14 residues long. CDR1 and CDR2 (germline): GTSNPN, SVGIG (reference sequence). For the CDR3, the DNA is TGTGCCTGGAGTCGTGGGGAGTGGGCCGGGGAGCTGTTTTTT. This sequence encodes CAWSRGEWAGELFF.

This clone has a handful of counts. J is TRBJ2-7 and V is TRBV14, with D maybe TRBD1 (5 bases). Trimming removed 11 bases at V and 0 bases at J, with 17 bases between. Per the germline V gene, CDR1 is SGHDN and CDR2 is FVKESK. The CDR3 has 14 amino acids. The CDR3 sequence: CASSPGIISYEQYF. For the CDR3, the DNA is TGTGCCTCCTCTCCAGGGATCATCTCCTACGAGCAGTACTTC.

CDR3 residues: CASSQGQGASGRYGYTF. The DNA of the CDR3 is TGCGCCAGCAGCCAAGGACAGGGGGCGTCGGGTAGATATGGCTACACCTTC. The chain employs TRBV5-1 and TRBJ1-2; 11 bases agree with TRBD1. Germline V gene sequence: CDR1 SGHRS, CDR2 YFSETQ. The V and J ends lost 4 bases and 5 bases, in that order; junction bases with no gene match: 13. The CDR3 contains 17 residues.

This clone has a single count. The rearrangement uses TRBV11-2 and TRBJ2-1; D may be TRBD2 (5 bases). Trimming stripped 1 base from V and 7 bases from J, with 8 bases between. The CDR3 runs 13 residues. Germline loops: CDR1 SGHAT, CDR2 FQNNGV. As DNA, the CDR3 is TGTGCCAGCAGCTTAGGAGCGGTGAATGAGCAGTTCTTC. It translates to CASSLGAVNEQFF. Based on the CDR3 plus reference TRBV11-2 and TRBJ2-1, the full variable domain is EAGVAQSPRYKIIEKRQSVAFWCNPISGHATLYWYQQILGQGPKLLIQFQNNGVVDDSQLPKDRFSAERLKGVDSTLKIQPAKLEDSAVYLCASSLGAVNEQFFGPGTRLTVL.

This chain uses TRBV5-4 with TRBJ2-3; TRBD2 might be the D (6 bases). The CDR3 contains 16 residues. Per germline, CDR1 SGHNT and CDR2 YYREEE (reference sequence). Trimming cost V 4 bases and J 3 bases, with 18 bases left between them. The CDR3: CASSLLAGTATDTQYF. CDR3 nucleotide sequence: TGTGCCAGCAGCCTGCTGGCCGGGACTGCAACAGATACGCAGTATTTT. The whole variable domain, filled in from reference TRBV5-4 and TRBJ2-3, reads ETGVTQSPTHLIKTRGQQVTLRCSSQSGHNTVSWYQQALGQGPQFIFQYYREEENGRGNFPPRFSGLQFPNYSSELNVNALELDDSALYLCASSLLAGTATDTQYFGPGTRLTVL.

The chain has TRBV19 and TRBJ1-2; unclear D gene. Germline loops: CDR1 LNHDA, CDR2 SQIVND (reference sequence). V was shortened by 3 bases and J by 6 bases, with 11 bases between the two germline ends. The CDR3 is 13 residues long. The CDR3 DNA follows: TGTGCCAGTAGTATGAGAGGGTCCGATGGCTACACCTTC. It codes for CASSMRGSDGYTF. Supplemented by reference TRBV19 and TRBJ1-2, the full variable domain reads DGGITQSPKYLFRKEGQNVTLSCEQNLNHDAMYWYRQDPGQGLRLIYYSQIVNDFQKGDIAEGYSVSREKKESFPLTVTSAQKNPTAFYLCASSMRGSDGYTFGSGTRLTVV.